The 32 T cell receptor beta chains given below trace back to one sample, sequenced in a study of T cell repertoires in cytomegalovirus infection. TCRdb re-called the reads with MiXCR, one entry per CDR3 protein. The table lists about 71,000 distinct CDR3 sequences, approximately 22% of them singletons. What these receptors recognize is not known. This sample comprised CD8+ T cells from cultured PBMCs, obtained from culture after CMV antigen stimulation. Receptors were obtained from a human donor in good health (CMV status not recorded). Some clones in this sample may be carry-over from other donors' samples.

This clonotype was seen a single time. The chain uses TRBV6-5 and TRBJ1-5; D uncertain. The length of the CDR3 is 17 residues. Per germline, CDR1 MNHEY and CDR2 SVGAGI. V lost 0 bases and J lost 0, with 12 bases in between. The CDR3 DNA reads as TGTGCCAGCAGTTACTCGAGGCCAGATAATAGCAATCAGCCCCAGCATTTT. Translating it yields CASSYSRPDNSNQPQHF.

This chain joins TRBV12-3 or TRBV12-4 and TRBJ2-7; TRBD1 aligns across 7 bases. V was pared by 4 bases and J by 3 bases, with 3 bases of the junction left unmatched. The CDR3 runs 13 residues. DNA of the CDR3: TGTGCCAGCAGTTCGGGACAGCACTACGAGCAGTACTTC. As protein: CASSSGQHYEQYF.

This clonotype was detected ten times or more. The rearrangement joins TRBV29-1 to TRBJ2-1; TRBD2 might be the D (5 bases). There are 14 residues in the CDR3. V lost 6 bases and J lost 1, with 13 bases in between. Germline assignment: CDR1 SQVTM and CDR2 ANQGSEA. DNA for the CDR3: TGCAGCGTACTCTCTCGGGGTTCCTACAATGAGCAGTTCTTC. Its translation: CSVLSRGSYNEQFF.

This clonotype has just a few counts. The CDR3 sequence is CASSYNGQAGYTF. CDR3 bases: TGTGCCAGCAGTTACAACGGACAGGCGGGCTACACCTTC. The chain links TRBV6-2 or TRBV6-3 to TRBJ1-2, with 7 bases lining up with TRBD1. The CDR3 contains 13 residues. The junction had 5 bases not matched to a gene; V was cut back by 2 bases and J by 8 bases. Germline V gene lookup returns CDR1 MNHEY and CDR2 SVGEGT.

This clonotype appeared a few times. The genes are TRBV7-9 and TRBJ2-7, with TRBD1 matching over 7 bases. Trimming at V came to 8 bases and at J to 6 bases, leaving 16 bases not matched to a gene. CDR1 and CDR2 (germline): SEHNR, FQNEAQ (reference sequence). The CDR3 is 15 amino acids. CDR3 bases: TGTGCCAGCGAGGCCTTAACAGGGGCCGCAAGCGAGCAGTACTTC. This codes for CASEALTGAASEQYF.

This clonotype was detected ten times or more. The chain combines TRBV7-2 with TRBJ2-5, with D perhaps TRBD2 (5 bases). The germline CDR1 and CDR2 sequences are SGHTA and FQGNSA. This CDR3 is 14 amino acids long. Trimming cost V 3 bases and J 3 bases, with 11 bases left between them. This CDR3 is CASSFTPGKETQYF. CDR3 nucleotides: TGTGCCAGCAGCTTCACCCCGGGGAAAGAGACCCAGTACTTC.

The chain carries TRBV6-1 and TRBJ1-2; D unclear. Per the germline V gene, CDR1 is MNHNS and CDR2 is SASEGT. The ends were cut back, 6 bases at V and 6 bases at J, with 14 bases in the middle. The CDR3 spans 13 residues. The CDR3 nucleotides are TGTGCCAGCAGGCCCGCCCAGAGGGATGGCTACACCTTC. Translating it yields CASRPAQRDGYTF.

The chain links TRBV27 to TRBJ1-4; D remains unclear. The CDR3 is 16 residues long. Germline V lookup: CDR1 MNHEY, CDR2 SMNVEV (reference sequence). Trimming removed 5 bases from V and 5 bases from J, with 18 bases in between. For the CDR3, the DNA is TGTGCCAGCAGTCAAGGACTGTCGAATAGGAATGAAAAACTGTTTTTT. It encodes CASSQGLSNRNEKLFF.

The V call is TRBV5-1, the J call TRBJ1-1, with D perhaps matching TRBD1 (5 bases). CDR3 length: 13 amino acids. Germline loops: CDR1 SGHRS, CDR2 YFSETQ. With 5 bases removed from V and 4 bases from J, the gap between germline ends came to 12 bases. CDR3 in DNA: TGCGCCAGCAGGGGACTGTCGAGCACTGAAGCTTTCTTT. It codes for CASRGLSSTEAFF.

This clonotype was picked up a small number of times. The chain couples TRBV5-8 to TRBJ1-2; 9 bases are shared with TRBD1. V gave up 2 bases and J gave up 7 bases; unmatched junction bases: 9. The CDR3 extends over 15 amino acids. CDR1 and CDR2 (germline): SGHTS, YDEGEE. In nucleotides, the CDR3 is TGTGCCAGCAGCTTCTCCGGGACAGGGAAGGGTGGCTACACCTTC. It is translated as CASSFSGTGKGGYTF.

This rearrangement joins TRBV4-2 to TRBJ1-4; the D is unclear. V gave up 0 bases and J gave up 6 bases, with 17 bases separating them. The CDR3 loop spans 17 amino acids. Per the germline V gene, CDR1 is LGHNA and CDR2 is YNFKEQ. The CDR3 DNA follows: TGTGCCAGCAGCCAAGAATTGTCAGACTCCGTACATGAAAAACTGTTTTTT. Amino acid sequence: CASSQELSDSVHEKLFF.

The CDR3 DNA follows: TGTGCCACCACGGGGGGCGCGGTCAATCAGCCCCAGCATTTT. This translates into CATTGGAVNQPQHF. The chain couples TRBV7-9 to TRBJ1-5, with a possible D match to TRBD1 (6 bases). Between the trimmed V and J ends, which lost 10 bases and 3 bases, there was a span of 16 bases. This CDR3 contains 14 residues. The germline gives CDR1 SEHNR, CDR2 FQNEAQ (reference sequence).

This clonotype was seen more than once but under ten times. The gene calls are TRBV12-3 or TRBV12-4 and TRBJ2-5, with no clear D. This CDR3 is 13 amino acids long. V was pared by 3 bases and J by 3 bases, with 8 bases between. CDR3 sequence: CASSLMIEETQYF. Written as DNA, the CDR3 is TGTGCCAGCAGTTTGATGATAGAAGAGACCCAGTACTTC.

In its sample, this clonotype is medium-sized. The J gene is TRBJ1-4, the V gene TRBV7-2; possibly TRBD1 for D (5 bases). The germline V and J ends were trimmed by 5 bases and 10 bases, with 17 bases remaining between them. Per the germline V gene, CDR1 is SGHTA and CDR2 is FQGNSA. The CDR3 covers 14 residues. CDR3 in DNA: TGTGCCAGCAGCGAGGGACTCGCAGAGGGAAAACTGTTTTTT. Translated: CASSEGLAEGKLFF.

This clonotype was seen only a few times. This chain connects TRBV7-6 to TRBJ1-1, with a weak D call TRBD1 (5 bases). V gave up 2 bases and J gave up 4 bases, with 8 bases separating them. This CDR3 comprises 13 residues. Germline V gene data show CDR1 as SGHVS and CDR2 as FNYEAQ. The CDR3 DNA follows: TGTGCCAGCAGCTTATTAGGGGCCACTGAAGCTTTCTTT. Protein product: CASSLLGATEAFF.

This clonotype turned up a few times. The V gene is TRBV6-6, the J gene TRBJ1-5; the D gene is possibly TRBD1 (6 bases). The CDR3 length is 14 residues. The germline V and J ends were trimmed by 2 bases and 3 bases, with 8 bases remaining between them. Germline V gene lookup returns CDR1 MNHNY and CDR2 SVGAGI (reference sequence). As DNA, the CDR3 is TGTGCCAGCAGTTACCCGGGGGCCAATCAGCCCCAGCATTTT. Translated: CASSYPGANQPQHF.

The chain uses TRBV2 and TRBJ1-5; D may be TRBD1 (6 bases). The length of the CDR3 is 13 residues. Trimming took off 6 bases at V and 6 bases at J, with 12 bases between the two ends. CDR1 and CDR2 (germline): SNHLY, FYNNEI. This CDR3 is CASSFRGGQPQHF. In DNA form, the CDR3 reads TGTGCCAGCAGCTTCAGGGGAGGTCAGCCCCAGCATTTT. Complete variable domain (other parts from reference TRBV2 and TRBJ1-5): EPEVTQTPSHQVTQMGQEVILRCVPISNHLYFYWYRQILGQKVEFLVSFYNNEISEKSEIFDDQFSVERPDGSNFTLKIRSTKLEDSAMYFCASSFRGGQPQHFGDGTRLSIL.

This chain joins TRBV7-2 and TRBJ1-4; D is unclear. Trimming took 4 bases from V and 8 from J, leaving 14 bases between them. Germline CDR1 and CDR2: SGHTA and FQGNSA. The CDR3 runs to 14 residues. The CDR3 region is CASSSPRVREKLFF. CDR3 sequence (DNA): TGTGCCAGCAGCTCCCCGAGAGTAAGGGAAAAACTGTTTTTT.

This clonotype was found many times. The chain is built from TRBV6-2 or TRBV6-3 and TRBJ2-1; 7 positions agree with TRBD2. V dropped 1 base and J dropped 3; count of bases not matched to a gene: 18. This CDR3 comprises 20 residues. Germline CDR1 is MNHEY and CDR2 is SVGEGT. CDR3 nucleotides: TGTGCCAGCAGTTACTATGAGGGCGGGGGAAGAACTGAAAACTACAATGAGCAGTTCTTC. Amino acids: CASSYYEGGGRTENYNEQFF.

This clonotype was observed a single time. The chain recombines TRBV19 with TRBJ1-1, with 9 bases lining up with TRBD1. This CDR3 contains 14 residues. V shed 2 bases, J shed 4 bases, and the junction held 2 bases outside the gene matches. Germline V lookup: CDR1 LNHDA, CDR2 SQIVND (reference sequence). CDR3 bases: TGTGCCAGTAGTATAACGACAGGGGGCACTGAAGCTTTCTTT. Translating gives CASSITTGGTEAFF.

The V call is TRBV5-8, the J call TRBJ1-1, with TRBD1 matching 9 bases. This CDR3 has 15 residues. Per the germline V gene, CDR1 is SGHTS and CDR2 is YDEGEE. The V gene end was trimmed by 4 bases and the J gene end by 6 bases; junction bases not matched to a gene: 10. The CDR3 here is CASSRSRDRVAEAFF. CDR3 sequence (DNA): TGTGCCAGCAGCCGTTCGCGGGACAGGGTGGCTGAAGCTTTCTTT.

The chain carries TRBV2 and TRBJ2-7; D possibly corresponds to TRBD1 (7 bases). From germline, CDR1 is SNHLY and CDR2 FYNNEI. V lost 7 bases, J lost 4 bases, and 23 bases lay in between. This CDR3 has 16 residues. CDR3 DNA: TGTGCCAGCATTGGCGTCGTAGGAGGGGGCAGATACGAGCAGTACTTC. This sequence encodes CASIGVVGGGRYEQYF.

This clonotype was found a few times. The chain combines TRBV12-3 or TRBV12-4 with TRBJ1-3; D is unclear. This CDR3 is 11 amino acids long. Trimming pared 8 bases from V and 2 bases from J, leaving 4 bases between. The CDR3 bases are TGTGCCAGCCGAACTGGAAACACCATATATTTT. It encodes CASRTGNTIYF.

This clonotype has only a few counts. The V gene is TRBV7-9, the J gene TRBJ2-5; perhaps TRBD1 as D (5 bases). The V end lost 3 bases, the J end lost 2 bases, and 10 bases lay between the germline ends. From germline, CDR1 is SEHNR and CDR2 FQNEAQ (reference sequence). This CDR3 comprises 14 residues. For the CDR3, the DNA is TGTGCCAGCAGCTTGGCAGGGTTGCAAGAGACCCAGTACTTC. Its translation is CASSLAGLQETQYF.

This clonotype was counted ten times or more. This rearrangement joins TRBV6-1 to TRBJ2-2; the match to TRBD2 covers 10 bases. The CDR3 has 15 residues. CDR1 and CDR2 from the germline V gene are MNHNS and SASEGT. J gave up 5 bases and V 8 bases, and 8 bases lay outside the gene matches. DNA for the CDR3: TGTGCCAGCCCCCTTACTAGCGGGGAGACCGGGGAGCTGTTTTTT. This gives the protein CASPLTSGETGELFF.

In this sample, this clonotype turned up a few times. V is TRBV7-9 and J is TRBJ2-7; TRBD1 or TRBD2 may be the D gene (5 bases each). Germline values: CDR1 SEHNR, CDR2 FQNEAQ (reference sequence). This CDR3 has 16 residues. The germline V and J ends were trimmed by 5 bases and 1 base, with 18 bases remaining between them. The CDR3 DNA sequence: TGTGCCAGCAGCCTGAGGGGACCCCGAACGTCCTACGAGCAGTACTTC. As protein: CASSLRGPRTSYEQYF.

This clonotype was observed a handful of times. The V gene is TRBV7-6, the J gene TRBJ1-2; maybe TRBD1 (5 bases). CDR1 is SGHVS and CDR2 is FNYEAQ in the germline V gene. This CDR3 spans 15 amino acids. The ends were cut back, 0 bases at V and 7 bases at J, with 15 bases in the middle. CDR3 bases: TGTGCCAGCAGCTTAGCGGGGGGGAAGGTCGGTGGCTACACCTTC. Translated, it gives CASSLAGGKVGGYTF.

This clonotype was counted at least ten times. This sequence joins TRBV6-6 and TRBJ1-1; 9 bases align to TRBD1. This CDR3 has 16 residues. The V segment lost 6 bases and the J segment 1 base; nucleotides outside the gene matches: 9. Germline V CDR1 and CDR2: MNHNY, SVGAGI (reference sequence). The CDR3 sequence: CASSKGTGPPNTEAFF. The CDR3 DNA is TGTGCCAGCAGCAAGGGGACAGGGCCACCGAACACTGAAGCTTTCTTT.

J is TRBJ1-2 and V is TRBV29-1, with 9 bases identical to TRBD1. CDR1 and CDR2 (germline): SQVTM, ANQGSEA. This CDR3 is 17 amino acids long. The trim removed 6 bases at V and 0 bases at J, leaving 14 bases unmatched. The CDR3 region has the DNA TGCAGCGTGGAGGACAGGGGACCCAAGTCAGCTAACTATGGCTACACCTTC. Encoded protein: CSVEDRGPKSANYGYTF.

This clonotype was observed a single time. As DNA, the CDR3 is TGTGCCAGCAGCTCCGGACTAGCGGGGACCAATGAGCAGTTCTTC. It is translated as CASSSGLAGTNEQFF. This chain links TRBV11-2 with TRBJ2-1, with TRBD2 matching over 12 bases. CDR3 size: 15 residues. CDR1 and CDR2 from the germline V gene are SGHAT and FQNNGV. Germline trimming cut 4 bases from V and 6 bases from J; bases unmatched to any gene: 4.

This clonotype has a count of ten or more. The J gene is TRBJ2-7, the V gene TRBV12-3 or TRBV12-4; a possible D gene is TRBD2 (6 bases). This CDR3 has 12 residues. V dropped 4 bases and J dropped 3 bases, with 7 bases sitting between them. This CDR3 is CASSSGGYEQYF. CDR3 DNA: TGTGCCAGCAGTTCCGGGGGCTACGAGCAGTACTTC.

This clonotype has a count of ten or more. The chain couples TRBV12-3 or TRBV12-4 to TRBJ1-1; D ambiguous. Trimming pared 8 bases from V and 6 bases from J, leaving 19 bases between. This CDR3 has 14 residues. The CDR3 spells CASSLGRFEAEAFF. The CDR3 DNA reads as TGTGCCAGCTCCCTGGGCAGGTTCGAGGCTGAAGCTTTCTTT.